Presented here are 10 T cell receptor beta chains from one specimen sequenced in a study of T cells after yellow fever vaccination. TCRdb passed the 5' RACE reads through MiXCR, listing each CDR3 protein once. The profile shows hundreds of thousands of distinct CDR3 sequences, about 13% of them singletons. This material consisted of PBMCs, taken on the day of the yellow fever booster vaccination. These receptors were taken from a man younger than 45 who received the YFV17D yellow fever vaccine.

The gene calls are TRBV11-2 and TRBJ2-4, with D hard to call. This CDR3 contains 14 residues. The ends were cut back, 2 bases at V and 12 bases at J, with 17 bases in the middle. The germline CDR1 and CDR2 sequences are SGHAT and FQNNGV. The CDR3 region is CASSLNLEPTSQYF. CDR3 DNA: TGTGCCAGCAGCTTAAACCTGGAACCCACGTCTCAGTACTTC.

This chain uses TRBV28 with TRBJ2-7; D perhaps matches TRBD2 (6 bases). The V end was cut by 3 bases, the J end by 3 bases, with 18 bases between. The CDR3 has 16 amino acids. Germline V lookup: CDR1 MDHEN, CDR2 SYDVKM. The CDR3 loop reads CASSFSAGSFFYEQYF. The CDR3 region has the DNA TGTGCCAGCAGTTTTTCTGCGGGATCGTTTTTCTACGAGCAGTACTTC.

This chain uses TRBV10-3 with TRBJ2-7; possibly TRBD2 for D (7 bases). Germline lookup yields CDR1 ENHRY and CDR2 SYGVKD. There are 13 residues in the CDR3. Trimming left V 10 bases short and J 2 bases short, with 15 bases between. The CDR3 region is CATQGRGPYEQYF. For the CDR3, the DNA is TGTGCCACCCAGGGGAGGGGACCCTACGAGCAGTACTTC.

This clonotype came up a few times. The V call is TRBV6-1, the J call TRBJ2-7; 8 bases fit TRBD1. CDR3 length: 13 amino acids. V lost 6 bases, J lost 2 bases, and 3 bases stayed unmatched. Germline V gene lookup returns CDR1 MNHNS and CDR2 SASEGT. CDR3 residues: CASSHRGAYEQYF. The CDR3, as DNA: TGTGCCAGCAGCCACAGGGGGGCCTACGAGCAGTACTTC.

J is TRBJ2-7 and V is TRBV20-1; D tentatively fits TRBD1 or TRBD2 (5 bases each). V was pared by 1 base and J by 6 bases, with 13 bases between. CDR3 length equals 13 residues. Germline CDR1 and CDR2: DFQATT and SNEGSKA (reference sequence). CDR3 region: CSARGDPLAEQYF. The CDR3 nucleotides read TGCAGTGCTAGAGGGGACCCACTGGCCGAGCAGTACTTC.

There are a few counts of this clonotype. The chain couples TRBV6-5 to TRBJ2-7, with 9 bases aligning to TRBD2. The V segment lost 8 bases and the J segment 4 bases; nucleotides outside the gene matches: 9. Germline CDR1 reads MNHEY; CDR2 reads SVGAGI. The CDR3 runs to 14 residues. The CDR3 is CASAGGSGSYEQYF. CDR3 in DNA: TGTGCCAGCGCGGGGGGTAGCGGGAGTTACGAGCAGTACTTC.

This clonotype turned up a few times. This sequence joins TRBV18 and TRBJ2-7; TRBD2 matches at 9 bases. This CDR3 contains 15 residues. Looked up from germline, CDR1 is KGHSH and CDR2 is LQKENI. V shed 2 bases and J 3 bases; nucleotides not matched to a gene: 5. CDR3 residues: CASSPSAGGYYEQYF. The CDR3 DNA reads as TGTGCCAGCTCACCAAGCGCGGGAGGGTACTACGAGCAGTACTTC.

This clonotype has more than one count but fewer than ten. V is TRBV10-3 and J is TRBJ2-1, with 9 positions matching TRBD2. With V trimmed by 3 bases and J by 5 bases, 14 bases remained unmatched. The CDR3 is made up of 18 amino acids. Germline V CDR1 and CDR2: ENHRY, SYGVKD. CDR3 bases: TGTGCCATCAGTGATCAAGAGGTGCGGCGGGAGGGCCACAATGAGCAGTTCTTC. Residues: CAISDQEVRREGHNEQFF.

V usage is TRBV5-6 and J usage is TRBJ1-4; D gene unclear. The CDR3 has 15 residues. The germline V gene encodes CDR1 SGHDT and CDR2 YYEEEE. Between the trimmed V and J ends, which lost 0 bases and 8 bases, there was a span of 14 bases. This chain's CDR3 is CASSLAPLSQEKLFF. The CDR3 DNA is TGTGCCAGCAGCTTGGCCCCGCTCAGCCAGGAAAAACTGTTTTTT.

This clonotype showed up many times. The chain employs TRBV20-1 and TRBJ1-1; the D gene is possibly TRBD1 (6 bases). CDR3 length: 13 residues. In germline, CDR1 is DFQATT, CDR2 SNEGSKA (reference sequence). Trimming took off 6 bases at V and 6 bases at J, with 17 bases between the two ends. CDR3 sequence: CSARGTFNAEAFF. For the CDR3, the DNA is TGCAGTGCCCGAGGGACATTTAATGCTGAAGCTTTCTTT.